This TCR beta chain derives from a study of CD8+ T cells in alopecia areata. Study-level information: Tofacitinib exposure lasted 6 to 18 months, followed by 6 months off drug. By percentage of affected scalp area, the severity of treated patients was scored.

Reverse transcribed after extraction, RNA yielded cDNA as the sequencing template. TCRdb keeps only in-frame clones here, not all; method: immunoSEQ multiplex PCR. Found here are under 350,000 clones, 58% of them singletons; the top ten hold about 1.7%. This clone was counted between two and nine times. The treatment here: oral pan-JAK inhibitor, 5-10 mg twice daily. The researchers isolated CD4+ and CD8+ T cells from PBMCs by sorting. Trimming removed 6 bases at V and 7 bases at J, with 9 bases between. The length of the CDR3 is 11 residues. Germline V gives CDR1 SGHAT, CDR2 FQNNGV. This clonotype was sampled from a human donor with alopecia areata. The rearrangement uses TRBV11-2 and TRBJ1-1; D remains ambiguous. The sample here was CD4+ T cells sorted from blood, taken at week 24, from a patient treated with tofacitinib. The CDR3 DNA is TGTGCCAGCAGATACCGGGTTGAAGCTTTCTTT. This translates into CASRYRVEAFF.